This T cell receptor beta chain derives from a study of beta chain features in type 1 diabetes. CDR3 length equals 12 residues. The V gene's germline CDR1 is GTSNPN and CDR2 SVGIG (reference sequence). It was one heparinised blood draw, averaging about 120 mL, that each donor gave. Sorting with CD45RO/CCR7/CD25/CD127/CD95/CD27 yielded naive, central memory, regulatory and stem-like memory CD4+ cells. In this sample, this clone turned up many times. Its antigen remains unknown. The study reverse transcribed the entire isolated RNA, so it sequenced expressed TCRB transcripts. Data came from immunoSEQ multiplex PCR; TCRdb stores just in-frame clones and leaves some out. The sample shows some 190,000 clones, 7.8% of them seen only once. Overall study findings and caveats: A PCR bias possibly favoring shorter templates would apply equally to patients and controls. In cDNA sequencing, cells with high TCR expression could be over-represented. TCRB CDR3s from Type 1 diabetes patients were moderately but significantly shorter in all four CD4+ subsets.

The V call is TRBV30, the J call TRBJ2-7, with D perhaps matching TRBD2 (6 bases). The specimen was central memory CD4+ T cells from blood. The TCR sequence derives from a woman aged 40 to 49 with type 1 diabetes. The CDR3 nucleotides read TGTGCTTGCGGGGTTGGGGAATACGAGCAGTACTTC. Its protein is CACGVGEYEQYF.